This is a list of T cell receptor beta chains from one sample in a study of cytomegalovirus exposure and HLA in healthy donors. Produced via immunoSEQ multiplex PCR; TCRdb's table is partial and in-frame only. This sample has approximately 100,000 clones, with around 82% found just once. The material sequenced was PBMCs. The receptor set was obtained from a woman in her fifties or sixties in good health and CMV-seropositive. CDR3s include the opening cysteine and the closing phenylalanine or tryptophan. A D gene is named only where the DNA matches it firmly. The size entry is marked missing in some rows and otherwise reads once, few, many or a size class.

J,V,size,D,DNA,CDR3
TRBJ2-7,TRBV6-6,NA,NA,TGTGCCAGCAGTCTCCAGGCTTACGAGCAGTACTTC,CASSLQAYEQYF
TRBJ2-7,TRBV28,few,TRBD2,TGTGCCAGCAGTTTCGGACTAGCTAGCCTCTCCTACGAGCAGTACTTC,CASSFGLASLSYEQYF
TRBJ1-6,TRBV6-5,NA,TRBD1,TGTGCCAGCAGTTATAACAGGGGCGATAATTCACCCCTCCACTTT,CASSYNRGDNSPLHF
TRBJ2-2,TRBV6-1,NA,TRBD1,TGTGCCAGCAGTGAATATGAGGGACAGGGTGACACCGGGGAGCTGTTTTTT,CASSEYEGQGDTGELFF
TRBJ2-7,TRBV29-1,once,NA,TGCAGCGTTTCCGAGGGCTCGGAGGACTACGAGCAGTACTTC,CSVSEGSEDYEQYF
TRBJ1-1,TRBV6-5,few,NA,TGTGCCAGCAGTGAATCAGGATATGGAACTGAAGCTTTCTTT,CASSESGYGTEAFF
TRBJ2-7,TRBV5-1,NA,TRBD1,TGCGCCAGCAGCTGGGGACAGATAACCTACGAGCAGTACTTC,CASSWGQITYEQYF
TRBJ2-1,TRBV4-1,NA,NA,TGCGCCAGCAGCGGGGGGTTGGTTGACACTGAGCAGTTCTTC,CASSGGLVDTEQFF
TRBJ2-3,TRBV29-1,NA,NA,TGCAGCGTTGAAGGTGGTCACAGTAGCACAGATACGCAGTATTTT,CSVEGGHSSTDTQYF
TRBJ1-1,TRBV7-9,NA,NA,TGTGCCAGCAGCGAGACAGGCACTGAAGCTTTCTTT,CASSETGTEAFF
TRBJ1-5,TRBV7-2,NA,NA,TGTGCCAGCAGCTTCCCTGCCGGGAGGGGGTTAACTTTT,CASSFPAGRGLTF
TRBJ2-1,TRBV5-6,NA,NA,TGTGCCAGCAGCTTGGTGGACAGACCCTACAATGAGCAGTTCTTC,CASSLVDRPYNEQFF
TRBJ2-5,TRBV7-8,NA,TRBD1,TGTGCCAGCATCCATTTCCCCCGGGACAGAAGACAAGAGACCCAGTACTTC,CASIHFPRDRRQETQYF
TRBJ2-7,TRBV9,NA,NA,TGTGCCAGCAGCGTATTCCCGGGAGAGGCCTACGAGCAGTACTTC,CASSVFPGEAYEQYF
TRBJ2-4,TRBV18,NA,TRBD2,TGTGCCAGCTCGCCAGCGGGGGACAAAAACATTCAGTACTTC,CASSPAGDKNIQYF
TRBJ2-5,TRBV7-3,NA,TRBD1,TGTGCCAGCAGCCCCGGACAGGGGGGGACCCAGTACTTC,CASSPGQGGTQYF
TRBJ2-1,TRBV7-9,once,NA,TGTGCCAGCAGCTTACTGGAAACGGGGTCAGTCAATGAGCAGTTCTTC,CASSLLETGSVNEQFF
TRBJ1-2,TRBV7-3,NA,NA,TGTGCCAGCAGCTTAGGGGGGTCTTCCTATGGCTACACCTTC,CASSLGGSSYGYTF
TRBJ1-1,TRBV5-8,NA,NA,TGTGCCAGCAGCTTGGCCTTCTCCAGGTACACTGAAGCTTTCTTT,CASSLAFSRYTEAFF
TRBJ2-1,TRBV5-1,NA,NA,TGCGCCAGCAGCTTGTATACTTACAATGAGCAGTTCTTC,CASSLYTYNEQFF
TRBJ2-1,TRBV6-1,NA,TRBD1,TGTGCCAGCGTGAATGACAGGGCCTACAATGAGCAGTTCTTC,CASVNDRAYNEQFF
TRBJ2-5,TRBV10-1,NA,NA,TGCGCCAGCAGTGAGTCGGCCAGGGAAGGGACCCAGTACTTC,CASSESAREGTQYF
TRBJ1-1,TRBV7-9,NA,NA,TGTGCCAGCAGCCCTAGCCCGGAGGGAGCTTTCTTT,CASSPSPEGAFF
TRBJ1-2,TRBV25-1,NA,TRBD1,TGTGCCAGCAGTGAATTGGGACAGGGGGCTGATGGCTACACCTTC,CASSELGQGADGYTF
TRBJ2-7,TRBV6-5,NA,NA,TGTGCCAGCAGTTACTCGTCGCGGCGACGCTACGAGCAGTACTTC,CASSYSSRRRYEQYF
TRBJ2-7,TRBV15,NA,NA,TGTGCCACCAGCAGAGATCAGGCGCCGGGGGAGCAGTACTTC,CATSRDQAPGEQYF
TRBJ2-7,TRBV6-1,NA,NA,TGTGCCAGCAGTGAACGGGGACTCCACGAGCAGTACTTC,CASSERGLHEQYF
TRBJ2-5,TRBV4-1,few,NA,TGCGCCAGCAGCCAAGAGGGCGGGGAAGAGACCCAGTACTTC,CASSQEGGEETQYF
TRBJ1-1,TRBV4-1,few,TRBD1,TGCGCCAGCAGCCAGGGACAGGGGGCGGGCACTGAAGCTTTCTTT,CASSQGQGAGTEAFF
TRBJ1-1,TRBV9,NA,NA,TGTGCCAGCAGCGTAGGGTTTCGGGACACTGAAGCTTTCTTT,CASSVGFRDTEAFF
TRBJ2-3,TRBV6-5,NA,TRBD2,TGTGCCAGCAGAGGGACTAGCGGGGGACTAGATACGCAGTATTTT,CASRGTSGGLDTQYF
TRBJ1-4,TRBV7-9,NA,TRBD1,TGTGCCAGCAGCTCCGGTCGGGACAGCCGAATTGAAAAACTGTTTTTT,CASSSGRDSRIEKLFF
TRBJ1-1,TRBV27,once,TRBD1,TGTGCCAGCAGTCCGACAGGGATGAACACTGAAGCTTTCTTT,CASSPTGMNTEAFF
TRBJ2-7,TRBV6-6,NA,NA,TGTGCCAGCAGTTTAGGGGCCGAGCAGTACTTC,CASSLGAEQYF
TRBJ2-3,TRBV7-2,once,TRBD2,TGTGCCAGCAGCTTGTGGGGGACTAGCGGGGGCGTCACAGATACGCAGTATTTT,CASSLWGTSGGVTDTQYF
TRBJ2-7,TRBV29-1,NA,TRBD2,TGCAGCGTTGAGAAGGTAGCGGGAGCGAGAGAGCAGTACTTC,CSVEKVAGAREQYF
TRBJ1-1,TRBV29-1,NA,NA,TGCAGCGTTACACTCCCCAGGTTGAACACTGAAGCTTTCTTT,CSVTLPRLNTEAFF
TRBJ2-1,TRBV4-1,NA,TRBD1,TGCGCCAGCAGCCAAGGGACAGGCGGGAATGAGCAGTTCTTC,CASSQGTGGNEQFF
TRBJ1-1,TRBV11-1,few,TRBD1,TGTGCCAGCAGCTTGAGGGGGCATAGCACTGAAGCTTTCTTT,CASSLRGHSTEAFF
TRBJ1-2,TRBV4-2,NA,NA,TGTGCCAGCAGCCAAGAGACAGCCTATGGCTACACCTTC,CASSQETAYGYTF
TRBJ1-1,TRBV6-5,once,NA,TGTGCCACTCGTTTCCCTGAAGCTTTCTTT,CATRFPEAFF
TRBJ1-3,TRBV5-6,few,NA,TGTGCCAGCAGCTCCAACAGGGTGATCTCTGGAAACACCATATATTTT,CASSSNRVISGNTIYF